This record concerns one T cell receptor beta chain sequence. What it recognizes is unknown. This entry belongs to a study of shared clonotypes between healthy human individuals. Turning to the study itself: Ranging from 18 to 49 in age, donors were a couple of women and a few men.

The donor population consisted of healthy HIV-negative adults with no recent acute infections or vaccinations. The CDR3 length is 13 residues. V lost 6 bases to trimming and J lost 5 bases, with 14 bases between them. Germline loops: CDR1 SGHTA, CDR2 FQGTGA. Study-level findings and limits: Specimens sampled were limited to blood, with tissue repertoires likely differing.

Using immunoSEQ multiplex PCR, the repertoire was profiled, and TCRdb retains in-frame clones only, with some absent. Of about 990,000 clones in the sample, around 78% were seen once. This receptor was taken from a man in his late teens or twenties in good health. Some clones in this sample may be carry-over from other donors' samples. The specimen was memory CD4+ T cells from PBMCs. Sample subset: CD45RA-negative fraction. This chain links TRBV7-3 with TRBJ2-7; perhaps TRBD2 as D (6 bases). Here the CDR3 DNA reads TGTGCCAGCAGTCCCCCGGGGGTGGACGAGCAGTACTTC. Its protein is CASSPPGVDEQYF.